This T cell receptor beta chain was identified during a study of T-cell memory formation after mild COVID-19. TCRdb re-derived calls from the 5' RACE reads in MiXCR, one entry per CDR3 protein. The sample records 70,000 to 100,000 distinct CDR3 sequences, about 13% being singletons. The trim removed 0 bases at V and 7 bases at J, leaving 5 bases unmatched. Germline-derived CDR1 and CDR2 are SGHRS and YFSETQ. The CDR3 length is 15 residues. This sequence originates from an adult woman who had mild COVID-19 (a few samples of this study predate the infection). Cell type and time point are not known. V is TRBV5-1 and J is TRBJ1-5; 9 nucleotides align to TRBD1. The material sequenced was PBMCs or a T cell subset sorted from them (not recorded which). The CDR3 loop reads CASSLGDREEQPQHF. The DNA of the CDR3 is TGCGCCAGCAGCTTGGGGGACAGGGAGGAGCAGCCCCAGCATTTT.